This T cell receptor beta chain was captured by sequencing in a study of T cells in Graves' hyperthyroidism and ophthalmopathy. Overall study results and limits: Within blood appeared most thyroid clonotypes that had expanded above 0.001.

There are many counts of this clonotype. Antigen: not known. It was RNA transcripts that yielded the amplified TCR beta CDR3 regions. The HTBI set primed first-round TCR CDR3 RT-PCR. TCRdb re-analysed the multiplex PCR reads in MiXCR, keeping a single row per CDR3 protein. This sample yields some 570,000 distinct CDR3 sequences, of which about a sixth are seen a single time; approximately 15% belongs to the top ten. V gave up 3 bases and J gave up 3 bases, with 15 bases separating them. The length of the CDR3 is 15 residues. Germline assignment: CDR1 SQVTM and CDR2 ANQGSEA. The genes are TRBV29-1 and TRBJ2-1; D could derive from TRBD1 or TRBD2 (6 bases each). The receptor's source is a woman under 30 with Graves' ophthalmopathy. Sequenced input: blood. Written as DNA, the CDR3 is TGCAGCGTTGAGCCGGGGGCTAGGATCTACAATGAGCAGTTCTTC. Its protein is CSVEPGARIYNEQFF.